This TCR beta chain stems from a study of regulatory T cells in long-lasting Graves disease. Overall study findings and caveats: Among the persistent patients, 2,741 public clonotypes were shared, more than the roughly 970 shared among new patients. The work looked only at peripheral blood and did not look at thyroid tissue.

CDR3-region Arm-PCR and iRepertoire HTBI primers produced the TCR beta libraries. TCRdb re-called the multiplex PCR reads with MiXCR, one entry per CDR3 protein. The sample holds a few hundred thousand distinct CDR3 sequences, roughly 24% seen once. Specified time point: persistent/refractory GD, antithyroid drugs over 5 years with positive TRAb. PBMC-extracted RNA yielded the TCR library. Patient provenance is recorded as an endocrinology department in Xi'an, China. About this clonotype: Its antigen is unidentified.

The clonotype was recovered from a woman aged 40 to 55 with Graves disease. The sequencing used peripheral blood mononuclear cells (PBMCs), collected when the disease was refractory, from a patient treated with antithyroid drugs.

CDR3 sequence reads: CASMPGLVSSGELFF. DNA for the CDR3: TGTGCCAGCATGCCGGGACTAGTGAGTTCCGGGGAGCTGTTTTTT. The V call is TRBV6-1, the J call TRBJ2-2, with 8 bases lining up with TRBD2. The CDR3 covers 15 residues. CDR1 MNHNS and CDR2 SASEGT come from the germline V gene. V shed 7 bases and J 6 bases; nucleotides not matched to a gene: 10.